This T cell receptor (beta chain) was identified in a study of T-cell memory formation after mild COVID-19. About the research overall: Across donors, TCR clusters were largely donor specific. General study results and limits: Some responding clones appeared in pre-infection memory, suggesting cross-reactive memory joined. CD4+ contracting clones lay mainly in CM and EM, CD8+ ones in EMRA.

This clonotype came up a few times. Its cognate antigen is unknown. Constant-segment primers served in 5'RACE that generated TCR alpha and TCR beta cDNA libraries bearing sample barcodes and UMIs. Each CDR3 protein is one row after TCRdb ran MiXCR on the 5' RACE reads. Here the sample spans 150,000 to 200,000 distinct CDR3 sequences, 16% being singletons. J lost 1 base, V lost 4 bases, and 10 bases had no gene match. Germline V lookup: CDR1 SEHNR, CDR2 FQNEAQ (reference sequence). The CDR3 loop spans 18 amino acids. The sequence was collected from an adult woman who had mild COVID-19 (a few samples of this study predate the infection). Cell type and time point are not known. V usage is TRBV7-9 and J usage is TRBJ1-4; 9 bases map to TRBD1. The sequencing input was PBMCs or a T cell subset sorted from them (not recorded which). The CDR3 region is CASSSGTGSFGTNEKLFF. The CDR3 nucleotides read TGTGCCAGCAGCTCCGGGACAGGGAGTTTTGGAACTAATGAAAAACTGTTTTTT. The full variable domain, with the rest looked up from reference TRBV7-9 and TRBJ1-4, is DTGVSQNPRHKITKRGQNVTFRCDPISEHNRLYWYRQTLGQGPEFLTYFQNEAQLEKSRLLSDRFSAERPKGSFSTLEIQRTEQGDSAMYLCASSSGTGSFGTNEKLFFGSGTQLSVL.